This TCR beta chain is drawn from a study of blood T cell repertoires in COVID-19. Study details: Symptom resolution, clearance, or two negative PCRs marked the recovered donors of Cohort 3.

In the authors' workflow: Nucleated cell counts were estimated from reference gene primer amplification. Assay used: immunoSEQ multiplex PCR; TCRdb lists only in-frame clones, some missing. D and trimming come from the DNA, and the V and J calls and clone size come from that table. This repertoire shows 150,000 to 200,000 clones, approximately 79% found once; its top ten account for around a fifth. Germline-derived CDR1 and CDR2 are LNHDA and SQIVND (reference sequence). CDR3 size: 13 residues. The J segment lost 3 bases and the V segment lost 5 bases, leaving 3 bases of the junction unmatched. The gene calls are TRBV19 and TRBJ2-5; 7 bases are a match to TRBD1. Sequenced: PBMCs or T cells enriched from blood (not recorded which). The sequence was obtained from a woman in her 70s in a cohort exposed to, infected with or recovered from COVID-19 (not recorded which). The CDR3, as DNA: TGTGCCAGTAGTGGGACAGCTAAAGAGACCCAGTACTTC. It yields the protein CASSGTAKETQYF.